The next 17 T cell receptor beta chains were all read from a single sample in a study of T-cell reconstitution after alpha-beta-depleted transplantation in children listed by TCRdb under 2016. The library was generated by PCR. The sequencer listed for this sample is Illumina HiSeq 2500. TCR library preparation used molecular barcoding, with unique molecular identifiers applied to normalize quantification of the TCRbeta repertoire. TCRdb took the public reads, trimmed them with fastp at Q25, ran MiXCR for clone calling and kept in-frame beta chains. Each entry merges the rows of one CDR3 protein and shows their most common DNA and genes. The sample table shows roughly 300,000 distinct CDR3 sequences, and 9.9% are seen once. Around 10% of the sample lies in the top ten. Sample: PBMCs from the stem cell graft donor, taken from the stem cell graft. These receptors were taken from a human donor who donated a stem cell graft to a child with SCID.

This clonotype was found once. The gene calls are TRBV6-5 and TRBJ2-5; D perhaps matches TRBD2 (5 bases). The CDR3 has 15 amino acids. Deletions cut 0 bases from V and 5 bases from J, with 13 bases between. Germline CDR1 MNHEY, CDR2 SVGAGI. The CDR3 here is CASSYSSRGGETQYF. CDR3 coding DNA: TGTGCCAGCAGTTACTCGTCTCGGGGTGGGGAGACCCAGTACTTC.

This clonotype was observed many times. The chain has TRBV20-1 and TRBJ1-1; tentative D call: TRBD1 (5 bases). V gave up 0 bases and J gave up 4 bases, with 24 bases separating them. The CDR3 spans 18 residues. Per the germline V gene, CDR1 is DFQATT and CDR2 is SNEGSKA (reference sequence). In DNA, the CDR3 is TGCAGTGCTAGAGAGATATCGACGAGGGGTGTTGGAGTCACTGAAGCTTTCTTT. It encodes CSAREISTRGVGVTEAFF.

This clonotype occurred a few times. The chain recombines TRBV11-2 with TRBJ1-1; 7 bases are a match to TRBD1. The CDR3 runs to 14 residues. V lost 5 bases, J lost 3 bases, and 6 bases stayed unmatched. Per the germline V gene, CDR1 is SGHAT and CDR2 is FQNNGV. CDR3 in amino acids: CASSQQGSYTEAFF. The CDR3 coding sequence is TGTGCCAGCAGCCAACAGGGGTCTTACACTGAAGCTTTCTTT.

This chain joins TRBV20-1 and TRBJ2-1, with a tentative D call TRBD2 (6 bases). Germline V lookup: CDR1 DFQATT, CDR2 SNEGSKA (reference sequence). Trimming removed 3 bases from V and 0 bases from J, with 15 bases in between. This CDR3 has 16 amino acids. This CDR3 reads CSASPPGGSSYNEQFF. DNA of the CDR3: TGCAGTGCTAGCCCACCTGGGGGGAGCTCCTACAATGAGCAGTTCTTC.

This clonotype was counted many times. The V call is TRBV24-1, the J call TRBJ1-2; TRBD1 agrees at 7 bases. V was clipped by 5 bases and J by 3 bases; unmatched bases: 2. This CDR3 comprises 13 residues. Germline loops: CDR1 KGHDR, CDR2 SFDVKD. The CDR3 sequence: CATSGGTDYGYTF. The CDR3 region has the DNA TGTGCCACCAGTGGAGGGACAGACTATGGCTACACCTTC.

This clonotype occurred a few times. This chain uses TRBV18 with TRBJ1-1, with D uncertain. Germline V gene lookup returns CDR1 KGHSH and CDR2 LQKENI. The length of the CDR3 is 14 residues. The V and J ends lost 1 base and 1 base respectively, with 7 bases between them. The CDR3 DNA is TGTGCCAGCTCACCACTATTCGAGAACACTGAAGCTTTCTTT. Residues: CASSPLFENTEAFF.

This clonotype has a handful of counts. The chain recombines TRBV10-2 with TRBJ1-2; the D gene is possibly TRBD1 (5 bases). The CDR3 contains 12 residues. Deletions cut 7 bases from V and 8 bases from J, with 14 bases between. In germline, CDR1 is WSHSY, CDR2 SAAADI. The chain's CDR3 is CASTMKGEGYTF. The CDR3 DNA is TGCGCCAGCACCATGAAAGGGGAGGGCTACACCTTC.

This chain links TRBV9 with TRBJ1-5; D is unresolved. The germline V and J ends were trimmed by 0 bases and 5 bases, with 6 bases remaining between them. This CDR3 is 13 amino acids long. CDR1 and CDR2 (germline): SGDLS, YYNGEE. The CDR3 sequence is CASSVAWDQPQHF. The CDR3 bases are TGTGCCAGCAGCGTAGCTTGGGATCAGCCCCAGCATTTT.

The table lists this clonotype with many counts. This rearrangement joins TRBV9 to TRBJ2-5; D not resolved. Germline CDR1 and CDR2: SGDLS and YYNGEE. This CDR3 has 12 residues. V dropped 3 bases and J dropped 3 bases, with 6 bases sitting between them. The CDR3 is CASSGQKETQYF. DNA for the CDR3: TGTGCCAGCAGCGGGCAGAAAGAGACCCAGTACTTC.

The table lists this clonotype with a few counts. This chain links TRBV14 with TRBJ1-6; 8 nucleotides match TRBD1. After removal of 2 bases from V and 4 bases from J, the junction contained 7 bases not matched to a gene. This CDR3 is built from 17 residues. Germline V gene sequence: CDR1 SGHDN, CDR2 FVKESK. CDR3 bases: TGTGCCAGCAGCCAATTGGGTGGGACAGGATATAATTCACCCCTCCACTTT. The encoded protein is CASSQLGGTGYNSPLHF.

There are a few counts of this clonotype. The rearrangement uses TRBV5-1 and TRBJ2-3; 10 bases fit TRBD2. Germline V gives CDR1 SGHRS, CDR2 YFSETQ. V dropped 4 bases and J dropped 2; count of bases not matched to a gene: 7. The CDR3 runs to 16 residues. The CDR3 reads CASSRNLAGDTDTQYF. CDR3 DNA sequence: TGCGCCAGCAGCCGGAACCTAGCGGGGGACACAGATACGCAGTATTTT.

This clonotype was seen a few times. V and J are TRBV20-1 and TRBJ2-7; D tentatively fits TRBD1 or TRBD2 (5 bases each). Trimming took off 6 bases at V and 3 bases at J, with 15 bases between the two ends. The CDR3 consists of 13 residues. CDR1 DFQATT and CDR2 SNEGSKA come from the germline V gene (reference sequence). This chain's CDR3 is CSALGTANYEQYF. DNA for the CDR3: TGCAGTGCCCTCGGGACGGCCAACTACGAGCAGTACTTC.

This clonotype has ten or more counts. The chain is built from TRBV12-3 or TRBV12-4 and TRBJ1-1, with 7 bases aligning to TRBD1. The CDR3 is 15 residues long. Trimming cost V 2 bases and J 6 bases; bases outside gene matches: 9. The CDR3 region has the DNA TGTGCCAGCAGTTTAACCCGACAGGGCTGGCCTGAAGCTTTCTTT. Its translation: CASSLTRQGWPEAFF.

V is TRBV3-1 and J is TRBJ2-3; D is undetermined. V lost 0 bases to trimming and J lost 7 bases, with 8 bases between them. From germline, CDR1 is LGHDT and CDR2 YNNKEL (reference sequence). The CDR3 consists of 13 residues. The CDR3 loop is CASSQDPRNTQYF. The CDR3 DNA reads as TGTGCCAGCAGCCAAGATCCGCGGAATACGCAGTATTTT.

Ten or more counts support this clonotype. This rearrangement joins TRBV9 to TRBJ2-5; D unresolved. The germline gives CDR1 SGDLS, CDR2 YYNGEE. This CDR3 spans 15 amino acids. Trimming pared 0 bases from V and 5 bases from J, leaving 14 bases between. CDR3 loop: CASSVAGRWRETQYF. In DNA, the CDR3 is TGTGCCAGCAGCGTAGCAGGACGGTGGCGCGAGACCCAGTACTTC.

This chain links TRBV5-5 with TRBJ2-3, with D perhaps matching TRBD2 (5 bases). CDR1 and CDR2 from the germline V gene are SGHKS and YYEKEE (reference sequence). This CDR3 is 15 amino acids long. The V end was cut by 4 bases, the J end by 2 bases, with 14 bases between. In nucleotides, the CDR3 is TGTGCCAGCAGCCCCGTAGCGCTTAACACAGATACGCAGTATTTT. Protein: CASSPVALNTDTQYF.

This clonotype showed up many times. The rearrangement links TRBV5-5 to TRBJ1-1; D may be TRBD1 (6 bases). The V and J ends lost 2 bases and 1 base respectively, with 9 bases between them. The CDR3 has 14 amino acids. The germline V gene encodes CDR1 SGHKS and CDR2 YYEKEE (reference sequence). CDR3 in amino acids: CASSFRDTNTEAFF. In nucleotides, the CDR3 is TGTGCCAGCAGCTTCCGGGACACGAACACTGAAGCTTTCTTT.